Listed below are T cell receptor beta chains from one sample, sequenced in a study of beta chain features in type 1 diabetes. Repertoires were generated with immunoSEQ multiplex PCR, while TCRdb's copy carries only in-frame clones and drops some. The sample shows some 900,000 clones, under 20% of them seen only once. The sequenced sample consisted of naive CD4+ T cells from blood. Source of these receptors: a woman aged 18-29 years in good health. Both conserved end residues are part of each CDR3. D genes are given only for firm matches. Size is stated for part of the rows, as once, few or many counts, or as a class when the clone is expanded.

j_gene	abundance	d_gene	v_gene	CDR3nt	CDR3aa
TRBJ2-3	few	TRBD1	TRBV9	TGTGCCAGCAGCCCCCGACAGGGGGTGGGGGATACGCAGTATTTT	CASSPRQGVGDTQYF
TRBJ2-1	few	NA	TRBV5-1	TGCGCCAGCAGCTTGTTGGACAGAGCCACGAGTGAGCAGTTCTTC	CASSLLDRATSEQFF
TRBJ2-3	NA	NA	TRBV7-2	TGTGCCAGCAGCTTAGAAGGGCGCCTTACAGATACGCAGTATTTT	CASSLEGRLTDTQYF
TRBJ2-2	few	TRBD2	TRBV27	TGTGCCTGCAAAACTAGCGGGACTAACACCGGGGAGCTGTTTTTT	CACKTSGTNTGELFF
TRBJ2-1	NA	TRBD2	TRBV11-3	TGTGCCAGCAGCTTAGGAGGGACTAGCGGCTACAATGAGCAGTTCTTC	CASSLGGTSGYNEQFF
TRBJ2-2	NA	TRBD2	TRBV5-1	TGCGCCAGCAGCTTGGCGGGAGGGAACACCGGGGAGCTGTTTTTT	CASSLAGGNTGELFF
TRBJ2-1	NA	NA	TRBV28	TGTGCCAGCAGTTTTCGCCAAAACCCGGGATCCGGGACCAGGAATGAGCAGTTCTTC	CASSFRQNPGSGTRNEQFF
TRBJ1-5	NA	NA	TRBV4-2	TGTGCCAGCAGCCAAGATGGGGGGAAAAGGGCGCCCCAGCATTTT	CASSQDGGKRAPQHF
TRBJ2-3	few	NA	TRBV21-1	TGTGCCAGGTGGAATCCCCGGGACAGAAAACGATTAAACAGCACAGATACGCAGTATTTT	CARWNPRDRKRLNSTDTQYF
TRBJ1-4	few	NA	TRBV18	TGTGCCAGCTCACCACAGGGTCGGCATGAAAAACTGTTTTTT	CASSPQGRHEKLFF
TRBJ1-5	few	NA	TRBV7-9	TGTGCCAGCAGCTTAGGGCCCCAGCCCCAGCATTTT	CASSLGPQPQHF
TRBJ1-1	NA	TRBD1	TRBV7-9	TGTGCCAGCAGCCCCGGACAGGTTTTGGCTGAAGCTTTCTTT	CASSPGQVLAEAFF
TRBJ2-7	NA	NA	TRBV9	TGTGCCAGCAGCGTAGGTGGGGAATCCTACGAGCAGTACTTC	CASSVGGESYEQYF
TRBJ1-4	NA	NA	TRBV5-1	TGCGCCAGCAGCGTTACAGGGGAAAAACTGTTTTTT	CASSVTGEKLFF
TRBJ2-7	few	NA	TRBV6-6	TGTGCCAGCAGACCCGGGCCCGCCTACGAGCAGTACTTC	CASRPGPAYEQYF
TRBJ2-7	NA	NA	TRBV27	TGTGCCAGCAGTTTATGGGGCACCTACGAGCAGTACTTC	CASSLWGTYEQYF
TRBJ2-5	NA	NA	TRBV7-3	TGTGCCGGATTAGATGGGGAGAAACAAGAGACCCAGTACTTC	CAGLDGEKQETQYF
TRBJ2-1	few	NA	TRBV5-1	TGCGCCAGCAGCTTCGGCGTTAATGAGCAGTTCTTC	CASSFGVNEQFF
TRBJ2-5	few	TRBD2	TRBV13	TGTGCCAGCAGCTTAACCGCTCTCTACGGGACTAGCGGGAGGGAAGAGACCCAGTACTTC	CASSLTALYGTSGREETQYF
TRBJ2-6	few	NA	TRBV29-1	TGCAGCGTTGACCCGGGCTCTGGGGCCAACGTCCTGACTTTC	CSVDPGSGANVLTF